This record concerns one TCR beta chain sequence. Since a much larger clone is just one base distant, this may be a read error. TCRdb processed the PCR reads anew with MiXCR; each CDR3 protein has one entry. The repertoire holds hundreds of thousands of distinct CDR3 sequences, 25% seen once, with about 0.78% in the top ten. This sample stems from a study of molecular identifiers for immune sequencing clone quantification. V lost 3 bases and J lost 4; bases outside the gene matches: 10. CDR1 and CDR2 (germline): SGHRS, YFSETQ. The CDR3 loop spans 16 amino acids. This chain uses TRBV5-1 with TRBJ2-3, with 8 bases that match TRBD1. Sequenced input: naive CD8+ T cells from blood, with Jurkat cell RNA spiked in. As to subset: FACS-sorted CD8+CD4-CCR7+CD45RA+ naive T cells. This sequence was found in a human donor in good health. Some libraries in this study had Jurkat cell RNA spiked in. The CDR3 sequence is CASSWEAGGFADTQYF. CDR3 DNA: TGCGCCAGCAGCTGGGAGGCAGGGGGCTTTGCAGATACGCAGTATTTT.